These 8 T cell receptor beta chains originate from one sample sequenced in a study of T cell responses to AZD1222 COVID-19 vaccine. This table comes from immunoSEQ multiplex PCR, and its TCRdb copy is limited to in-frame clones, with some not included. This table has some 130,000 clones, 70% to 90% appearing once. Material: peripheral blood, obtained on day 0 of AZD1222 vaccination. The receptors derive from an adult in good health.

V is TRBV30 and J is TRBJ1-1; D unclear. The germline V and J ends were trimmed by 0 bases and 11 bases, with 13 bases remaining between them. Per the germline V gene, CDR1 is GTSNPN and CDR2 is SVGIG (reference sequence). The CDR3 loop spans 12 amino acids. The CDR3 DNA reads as TGTGCCTGGAGTGTAAACCGGGCTGGGGCTTTCTTT. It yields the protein CAWSVNRAGAFF.

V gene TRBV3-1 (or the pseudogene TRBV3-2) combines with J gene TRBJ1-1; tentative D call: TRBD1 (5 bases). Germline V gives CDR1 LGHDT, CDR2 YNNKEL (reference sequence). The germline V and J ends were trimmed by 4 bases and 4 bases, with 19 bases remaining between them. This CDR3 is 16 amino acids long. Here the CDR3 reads CASSLLGGAGGTEAFF. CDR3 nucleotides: TGTGCCAGCAGCCTACTCGGAGGGGCGGGCGGCACTGAAGCTTTCTTT.

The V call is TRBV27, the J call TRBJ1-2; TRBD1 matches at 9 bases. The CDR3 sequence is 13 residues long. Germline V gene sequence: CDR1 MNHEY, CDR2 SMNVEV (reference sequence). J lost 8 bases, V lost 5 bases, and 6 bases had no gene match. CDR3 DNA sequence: TGTGCCAGCAGTAAACAGGGGGCGCAGGGCTACACCTTC. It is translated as CASSKQGAQGYTF.

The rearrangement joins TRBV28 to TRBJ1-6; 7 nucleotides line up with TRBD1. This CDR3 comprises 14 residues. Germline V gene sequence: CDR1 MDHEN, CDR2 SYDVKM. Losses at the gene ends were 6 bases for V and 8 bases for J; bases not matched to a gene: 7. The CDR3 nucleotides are TGTGCCAGCAGGGAGGGGGCGAGCGATTCACCCCTCCACTTT. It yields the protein CASREGASDSPLHF.

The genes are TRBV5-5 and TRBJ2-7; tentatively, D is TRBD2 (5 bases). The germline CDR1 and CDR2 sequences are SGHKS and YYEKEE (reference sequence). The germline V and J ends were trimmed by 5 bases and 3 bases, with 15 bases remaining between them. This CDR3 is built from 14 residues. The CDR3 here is CASRPVEGRYEQYF. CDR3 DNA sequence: TGTGCCAGCAGACCTGTAGAGGGCCGCTACGAGCAGTACTTC.

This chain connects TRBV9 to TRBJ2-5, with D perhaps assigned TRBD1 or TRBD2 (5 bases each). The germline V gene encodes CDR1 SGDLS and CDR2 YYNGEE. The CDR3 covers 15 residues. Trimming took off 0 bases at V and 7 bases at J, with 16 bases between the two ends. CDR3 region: CASSVAFGAAGTQYF. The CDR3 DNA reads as TGTGCCAGCAGCGTAGCCTTTGGGGCGGCGGGGACCCAGTACTTC.

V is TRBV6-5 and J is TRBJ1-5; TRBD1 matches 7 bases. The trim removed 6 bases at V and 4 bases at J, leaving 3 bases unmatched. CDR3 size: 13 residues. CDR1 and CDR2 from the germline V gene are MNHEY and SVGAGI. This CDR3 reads CASRLQGNQPQHF. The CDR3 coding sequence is TGTGCCAGCAGACTACAGGGGAATCAGCCCCAGCATTTT.

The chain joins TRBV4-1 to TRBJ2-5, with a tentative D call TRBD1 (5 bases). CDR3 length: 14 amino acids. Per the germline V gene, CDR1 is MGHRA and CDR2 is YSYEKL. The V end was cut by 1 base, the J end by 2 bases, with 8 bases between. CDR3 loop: CASSQVAGQETQYF. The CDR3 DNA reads TGCGCCAGCAGCCAAGTCGCAGGGCAAGAGACCCAGTACTTC.